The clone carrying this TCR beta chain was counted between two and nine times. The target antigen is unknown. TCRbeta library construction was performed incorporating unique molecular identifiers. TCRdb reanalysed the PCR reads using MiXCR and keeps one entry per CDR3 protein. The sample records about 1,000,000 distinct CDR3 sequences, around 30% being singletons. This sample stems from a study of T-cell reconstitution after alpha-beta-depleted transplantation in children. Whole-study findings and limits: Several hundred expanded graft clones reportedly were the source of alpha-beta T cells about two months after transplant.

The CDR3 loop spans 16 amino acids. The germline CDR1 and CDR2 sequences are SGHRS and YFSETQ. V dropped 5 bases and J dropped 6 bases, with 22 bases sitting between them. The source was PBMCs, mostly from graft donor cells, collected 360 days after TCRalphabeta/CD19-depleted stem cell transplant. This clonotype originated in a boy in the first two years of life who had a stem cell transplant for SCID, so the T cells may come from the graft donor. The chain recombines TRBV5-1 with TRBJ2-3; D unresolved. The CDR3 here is CASRLPNPLGVDTQYF. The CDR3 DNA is TGCGCCAGCAGATTGCCCAACCCCCTTGGAGTGGATACGCAGTATTTT.